This TCR beta chain originates from a study of blood T cell repertoires in COVID-19 (dated by TCRdb to about 2020). Some background on the complete study: Samples from collaborators originated in the United States, Italy and Spain and spanned both the acute and convalescent phases of COVID-19. The prospective study material was composed of cDNA or gDNA derived from T cells, B-cell-depleted T cells, or PBMCs. The dataset comprised deeply sampled blood TCRbeta repertoires from subjects exposed to, actively infected with, or recovered from COVID-19. The repertoires were released in a freely available public database meant as a resource for research on the immune response to SARS-CoV-2. The samples were drawn from the first 160 participants of the ongoing ImmuneRACE study and from roughly 1,300 subjects provided by 6 global collaborators. The sample metadata nearly always contained a de-identified subject ID, COVID-19 status, age in years and sex. Where HLA class I and class II types were available, the types were taken from metadata supplied by the sample provider, not from assay-based typing.

Results the study describes overall, beyond this receptor: The quantity of clinical and demographic metadata differed by source and by participant and was supplied without curation.

One collaborating source in Seattle enrolled patients while the patients were actively infected and followed the patients over time throughout the course of disease. Whole blood was collected in K2EDTA tubes by collaborating institutions according to the institutions' own protocols. For TCRbeta analysis, collaborators shipped samples in one of three forms: frozen whole blood, isolated PBMCs, or DNA extracted from either of those sample types. This clone was counted a few times. This clone's antigen is unknown. No clone much larger than this one lies a single base away; base qualities are absent. The immunoSEQ Assay, a bias-controlled multiplex PCR, was used to amplify TCRbeta CDR3 regions from genomic DNA. Per the source publication's procedure: Nucleated cell counts per sample were estimated from amplification of reference gene primers within the assay. To quantify the absolute abundance of each unique TCRbeta CDR3 rearrangement, sequence reads were collapsed and filtered. For each sample, productive Simpson clonality was calculated as the square root of Simpson's diversity index across productive rearrangements. This immuneACCESS table, as held by TCRdb, lists in-frame sequences with V and J called but not all clones. Of the missing ones, under half trace to an unresolved V gene in checked studies; the others have no known cause. V and J calls plus clone size are reproduced from that table; the DNA served to infer D and trimming. Counted in this sample were roughly 100,000 clones; around nine tenths of them appeared once. Less than 2% of the sample lies in the top ten.

CDR1 and CDR2 (SNHLY, FYNNEI) derive from the germline V gene. Trimmed from V: 4 bases; trimmed from J: 2 bases; junction bases lacking a gene match: 3. The CDR3 spans 14 residues, from the cysteine through the phenylalanine. Only CDR3 DNA is held: 42 bases, read in frame from base 1. The sample comprised peripheral blood. The receptor was derived from a woman in her forties or fifties with COVID-19, enrolled during active disease. The sequence links TRBV2 to TRBJ1-2, with TRBD1 identical over 8 junction bases. The DNA sequence is as follows: TGTGCCAGCAGTGCAGGGGGCAGGAACTATGGCTACACCTTC. Its translation reads: CASSAGGRNYGYTF.